This entry lists 8 T cell receptor beta chains sequenced from one sample in a study of T cells in women clearing cervical HPV infection. This table comes from immunoSEQ multiplex PCR, and its TCRdb copy is limited to in-frame clones, with some not included. This sample's clone table lists about 48,000 clones. The sequenced sample was blood buffy coat. The receptors shown here come from a woman between 18 and 69 years old with a cervical HPV16 infection that either progressed to CIN3+ or cleared (not recorded which).

Notes on this clone: The read ends 3 residues shy of where the CDR3 ends; the end is completed using the germline J gene. The chain has TRBV12-5 and TRBJ2-2; D might be TRBD1 (6 bases). Germline lookup yields CDR1 LGHNT and CDR2 FRNRAP. This CDR3 region has 14 residues. V shed 1 base and J shed 7 bases, with 10 bases lying between them. The CDR3 protein is CASGLGSGVGELFF. CDR3 DNA, as far as it was read: TGTGCTAGTGGTTTGGGCTCAGGGGTCGGGGAG.

On this clone: The missing CDR3 end, 3 residues past where the read stops, is filled in from the germline J gene. The chain couples TRBV5-4 to TRBJ2-3; 9 nucleotides line up with TRBD1. Germline V gives CDR1 SGHNT, CDR2 YYREEE (reference sequence). V lost 1 base, J lost 5 bases, and 8 bases stayed unmatched. CDR3 length equals 16 residues. CDR3 protein: CASSLKKQGAGDTQYF. The sequenced part of the CDR3 DNA is TGTGCCAGCAGCTTGAAGAAACAGGGGGCCGGAGATACG.

Worth noting for this clone: The DNA ends 3 residues before the CDR3 does, and the rest of the CDR3 is filled in from the germline J gene. The J gene is TRBJ2-5, the V gene TRBV14, with unresolved D. V shed 0 bases and J shed 3 bases, with 11 bases lying between them. Germline CDR1 SGHDN, CDR2 FVKESK. The CDR3 loop spans 15 amino acids. CDR3 sequence: CASSQERMGEETQYF. CDR3 bases read: TGTGCCAGCAGCCAAGAACGAATGGGCGAAGAGACC.

Notes on this clone: Coverage ceases 3 residues before the CDR3 finishes, and the germline J gene fills in the end. This chain links TRBV28 with TRBJ1-2; 10 positions agree with TRBD1. V lost 6 bases to trimming and J lost 6 bases; unmatched junction nucleotides: 7. CDR3 length equals 14 residues. Germline CDR1 is MDHEN and CDR2 is SYDVKM. CDR3 bases read: TGTGCCAGCAGGGAATCGGGACAGGGGAATGGC. Its translation is CASRESGQGNG. The full CDR3 reads CASRESGQGNGYTF.

Of note for this clone: The CDR3 is cut off 3 residues early in the read; its end comes from the germline J gene. The rearrangement links TRBV10-3 to TRBJ2-3; D tentatively fits TRBD1 or TRBD2 (6 bases each). The CDR3 sequence is 13 residues long. The V and J ends lost 8 bases and 4 bases respectively, with 13 bases between them. Germline V gene sequence: CDR1 ENHRY, CDR2 SYGVKD. CDR3 DNA (partial): TGTGCCATCGGGGCAGGGGAGGCAGATACG. It translates to CAIGAGEADT. The complete CDR3 sequence is CAIGAGEADTQYF.

To note about this clone: The read ends 3 residues before the CDR3 terminus; that terminus is restored from the germline J gene. The J gene is TRBJ2-1, the V gene TRBV5-1; 10 bases are shared with TRBD2. The CDR3 loop spans 16 amino acids. CDR1 is SGHRS and CDR2 is YFSETQ in the germline V gene. V was pared by 0 bases and J by 3 bases, with 3 bases of the junction left unmatched. The DNA read from the CDR3 is TGCGCCAGCAGCTTGGTGGTAGCGGGGGGCTACAATGAG. Protein: CASSLVVAGGYNE. The full CDR3 protein reads CASSLVVAGGYNEQFF.

Of note for this clone: The CDR3 end is not reached by the read, which stops 3 residues before it; the germline J gene fills it in. The chain uses TRBV19 and TRBJ2-1; 8 nucleotides align to TRBD2. The CDR3 runs 16 residues. Germline V gives CDR1 LNHDA, CDR2 SQIVND (reference sequence). The trim removed 5 bases at V and 0 bases at J, leaving 6 bases unmatched. CDR3 DNA, as far as it was read: TGTGCCAGTAGTCCGATAGCGGGGAGCTCCTACAATGAG. Protein: CASSPIAGSSYNE. The whole CDR3 is CASSPIAGSSYNEQFF.

Notes on this clone: The observed sequence ends 3 residues before the CDR3 terminus, with the missing tail filled in from the germline J gene. The chain carries TRBV7-2 and TRBJ2-7; the match to TRBD2 covers 10 bases. Germline V gives CDR1 SGHTA, CDR2 FQGNSA. V shed 5 bases, J shed 0 bases, and the junction held 4 bases outside the gene matches. The CDR3 length is 15 residues. CDR3 bases read: TGTGCCAGCAGCGTCCCTAGCGGGAGCTCCTACGAG. Amino acid sequence: CASSVPSGSSYE. In full, the CDR3 reads CASSVPSGSSYEQYF.